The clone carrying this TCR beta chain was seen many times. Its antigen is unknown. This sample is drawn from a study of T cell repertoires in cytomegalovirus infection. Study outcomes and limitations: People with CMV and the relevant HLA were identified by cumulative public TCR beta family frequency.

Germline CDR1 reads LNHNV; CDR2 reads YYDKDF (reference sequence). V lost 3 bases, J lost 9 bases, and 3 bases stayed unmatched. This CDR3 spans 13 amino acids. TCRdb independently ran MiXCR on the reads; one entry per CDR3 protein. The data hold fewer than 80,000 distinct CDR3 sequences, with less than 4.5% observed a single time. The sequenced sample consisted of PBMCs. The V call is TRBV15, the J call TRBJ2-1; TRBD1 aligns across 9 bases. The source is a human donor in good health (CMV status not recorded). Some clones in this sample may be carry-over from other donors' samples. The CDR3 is CATSRGQGLEQFF. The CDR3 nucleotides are TGTGCCACCAGCAGGGGACAGGGCCTTGAGCAGTTCTTC. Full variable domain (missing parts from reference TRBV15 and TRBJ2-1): DAMVIQNPRYQVTQFGKPVTLSCSQTLNHNVMYWYQQKSSQAPKLLFHYYDKDFNNEADTPDNFQSRRPNTSFCFLDIRSPGLGDTAMYLCATSRGQGLEQFFGPGTRLTVL.